This record covers a single T cell receptor beta chain. No antigen is known for it. This sample is drawn from a study of breast tumors, draining lymph nodes, adjacent tissues. Study-wide results and limits: Compared with basal-like, luminal-like tumors shared significantly more repertoire with nontumor tissue. That most tumor T cells come from lymph nodes remained unproven. Tumors had less TCR diversity than lymph nodes, more than nontumor tissue.

The CDR3 is made up of 13 amino acids. Trimming cost V 7 bases and J 7 bases, with 17 bases left between them. Germline CDR1 is SGHTA and CDR2 is FQGTGA. TCRdb ran MiXCR on the multiplex PCR reads and lists one entry per CDR3 protein. The sample has some 53,000 distinct CDR3 sequences, roughly 40% seen once; the top ten hold more than 9%. The sequenced material came from breast tumor tissue. The clonotype was recovered from a female donor with breast cancer. Some clones in this sample may be carry-over from other donors' samples. This chain uses TRBV7-3 with TRBJ2-7; D is possibly TRBD2 (6 bases). CDR3 coding DNA: TGTGCCAGCACCGCCTCACTAGCTCGGGAGCAGTACTTC. Translated: CASTASLAREQYF.